This T cell receptor beta chain was documented in a study of shared clonotypes between healthy human individuals. Background on the study: For every donor, three CD4 naive, three CD4 memory, two CD8 naive and one CD8 memory plates were used. General study points: Donor scarcity curtailed the genetic and exposure-history diversity represented herein. Blood was the only sampled material, and tissue repertoires likely differ.

CD4+ cells were split into CD45RA+ naive and CD45RA-negative memory subsets. Regarding this clone: Its specificity is unknown.

Using immunoSEQ multiplex PCR, the repertoire was profiled, and TCRdb retains in-frame clones only, with some absent. This sample has approximately 530,000 clones; roughly 95% occur once, and the top ten carry about 0.067%. The CDR3 length is 12 residues. The clonotype was recovered from a woman aged 25-40 years in good health. The chain has TRBV21-1 and TRBJ1-1. TRBV21-1 is given as a pseudogene. The sample was naive CD4+ T cells sorted from blood. Subset indicated: CD45RA+ positively selected. CDR3 in amino acids: CASSKVRTEAFF. CDR3 nucleotide sequence: TGTGCCAGCAGCAAAGTACGGACTGAAGCTTTCTTT.